Listed here are 29 T cell receptor beta chains from one sample, sequenced in a study of circulating and synovial CD4+ cells in juvenile arthritis. Assay used: immunoSEQ multiplex PCR; TCRdb lists only in-frame clones, some missing. There are around 17,000 clones in the sample; approximately 89% occur only once, and 0.73% lies in the top ten. Sample: CD4+ T cells from blood. These receptors all come from a human donor with juvenile idiopathic arthritis.

The CDR3 DNA follows: TGTGCCAGCAGTTCTCCCAGGGGCACCTACGAGCAGTACTTC. Its translation: CASSSPRGTYEQYF. The chain recombines TRBV27 with TRBJ2-7; D is possibly TRBD1 (6 bases). V gave up 4 bases and J gave up 2 bases, with 12 bases separating them. From germline, CDR1 is MNHEY and CDR2 SMNVEV (reference sequence). The CDR3 spans 14 residues.

V gene TRBV10-3 combines with J gene TRBJ2-1; a possible D gene is TRBD1 (5 bases). V was shortened by 7 bases and J by 5 bases, with 12 bases between the two germline ends. Germline lookup yields CDR1 ENHRY and CDR2 SYGVKD. This CDR3 is built from 13 residues. CDR3 coding DNA: TGTGCCATCACAGGGAATTTTGACAATGAGCAGTTCTTC. Translated: CAITGNFDNEQFF.

The V call is TRBV6-6, the J call TRBJ2-5; no clear D gene. CDR3 length: 13 amino acids. The germline V and J ends were trimmed by 0 bases and 4 bases, with 6 bases remaining between them. In germline, CDR1 is MNHNY, CDR2 SVGAGI (reference sequence). The CDR3 loop reads CASSYSAGETQYF. In DNA form, the CDR3 reads TGTGCCAGCAGTTACTCCGCCGGAGAGACCCAGTACTTC.

This chain joins TRBV7-2 and TRBJ2-1; TRBD2 might be the D (5 bases). Trimming removed 5 bases from V and 3 bases from J, with 8 bases in between. The CDR3 sequence is 13 residues long. In germline, CDR1 is SGHTA, CDR2 FQGNSA. CDR3 nucleotide sequence: TGTGCCAGCAGCACCCGGGACTACAATGAGCAGTTCTTC. Amino acids: CASSTRDYNEQFF.

This clone has a single count. V usage is TRBV27 and J usage is TRBJ1-5, with 9 nucleotides matching TRBD1. Germline V lookup: CDR1 MNHEY, CDR2 SMNVEV (reference sequence). The J segment lost 2 bases and the V segment lost 6 bases, leaving 5 bases of the junction unmatched. The CDR3 sequence is 15 residues long. CDR3 protein: CASRRTGEGNQPQHF. The CDR3 DNA follows: TGTGCCAGCAGGAGGACAGGGGAAGGCAATCAGCCCCAGCATTTT.

This chain uses TRBV7-2 with TRBJ2-2, with 9 bases fitting TRBD2. This CDR3 region has 19 residues. CDR1 and CDR2 (germline): SGHTA, FQGNSA. The ends lost 5 bases at V and 4 bases at J; junction bases unmatched: 17. CDR3 DNA sequence: TGTGCCAGCAGCCTAATCGGGTCAATAGCGGGAGCGGGCACCGGGGAGCTGTTTTTT. Residues: CASSLIGSIAGAGTGELFF.

The chain employs TRBV2 and TRBJ2-1; 9 bases are shared with TRBD1. This CDR3 contains 16 residues. Trimming took 1 base from V and 9 from J; bases not matched to a gene: 10. Germline lookup yields CDR1 SNHLY and CDR2 FYNNEI. The CDR3 sequence: CASSEVLQGAYGEQFF. CDR3 coding DNA: TGTGCCAGCAGTGAAGTCCTACAGGGGGCGTATGGTGAGCAGTTCTTC.

This clone was picked up one time. This chain connects TRBV5-6 to TRBJ2-1, with TRBD2 as a possible D gene (5 bases). Germline V gives CDR1 SGHDT, CDR2 YYEEEE. The CDR3 sequence is 15 residues long. Trimming removed 3 bases at V and 8 bases at J, with 18 bases between. This CDR3 reads CASSSSMSARDEQFF. The CDR3 DNA is TGTGCCAGCAGCTCTTCTATGAGCGCGCGGGATGAGCAGTTCTTC.

This clone was picked up one time. The chain's CDR3 is CASSRGLAGTYSYNEQFF. For the CDR3, the DNA is TGCGCCAGCAGCCGAGGACTAGCGGGAACCTACTCCTACAATGAGCAGTTCTTC. The chain uses TRBV5-1 and TRBJ2-1; TRBD2 matches 12 bases. This CDR3 comprises 18 residues. The ends lost 4 bases at V and 0 bases at J; junction bases unmatched: 8. Per the germline V gene, CDR1 is SGHRS and CDR2 is YFSETQ.

A note on this clone: An end of the junction does not agree with germline; a read error may underlie this. The V gene is TRBV9, the J gene TRBJ1-2; D gene ambiguous. This CDR3 spans 12 amino acids. Germline-derived CDR1 and CDR2 are SGDLS and YYNGEE. CDR3: CASSVGGNGCTF. The CDR3 nucleotides read TGTGCCAGCAGCGTAGGAGGGAACGGCTGCACCTTC.

Only a few counts were recorded for this clone. The V call is TRBV2, the J call TRBJ1-5; no clear D gene. Trimming took off 3 bases at V and 1 base at J, with 10 bases between the two ends. CDR3 length: 15 amino acids. The germline CDR1 and CDR2 sequences are SNHLY and FYNNEI. The CDR3 DNA reads TGTGCCAGCAGTGAGGCGAAGAGGAGCAATCAGCCCCAGCATTTT. Translated: CASSEAKRSNQPQHF.

The CDR3 DNA follows: TGTGCCAGCAGCTTGTTCAACAGGGTTGTCAGCGAGCAGTACTTC. It encodes CASSLFNRVVSEQYF. V is TRBV5-6 and J is TRBJ2-7; D may be TRBD1 (6 bases). The CDR3 runs to 15 residues. CDR1 is SGHDT and CDR2 is YYEEEE in the germline V gene. Trimming cost V 1 base and J 6 bases, with 17 bases left between them.

This clone was seen only once. The CDR3 loop is CASSQRGENTQYF. CDR3 nucleotide sequence: TGTGCCAGCAGCCAACGGGGGGAAAATACGCAGTATTTT. This chain uses TRBV13 with TRBJ2-3, with 7 bases lining up with TRBD2. There are 13 residues in the CDR3. J lost 7 bases, V lost 5 bases, and 6 bases had no gene match. Germline assignment: CDR1 PRHDT and CDR2 FYEKMQ (reference sequence).

J is TRBJ2-2 and V is TRBV7-8; TRBD1 might be the D (5 bases). Looked up from germline, CDR1 is SGHVS and CDR2 is FQNEAQ. This CDR3 is 14 amino acids long. V dropped 3 bases and J dropped 4 bases, with 9 bases sitting between them. The CDR3 loop reads CASSLGRGTGELFF. The CDR3 DNA reads as TGTGCCAGCAGCTTGGGGCGCGGCACCGGGGAGCTGTTTTTT.

This chain links TRBV29-1 with TRBJ1-5; 7 bases agree with TRBD1. After removal of 5 bases from V and 5 bases from J, the junction contained 9 bases not matched to a gene. CDR3 length: 14 amino acids. Germline V gene sequence: CDR1 SQVTM, CDR2 ANQGSEA. DNA for the CDR3: TGCAGCGTTCAGTTTCAGGGGGGCCATCAGCCCCAGCATTTT. Translation gives CSVQFQGGHQPQHF.

The J gene is TRBJ2-7, the V gene TRBV5-4; TRBD1 might be the D (6 bases). This CDR3 has 13 residues. Trimming removed 4 bases from V and 5 bases from J, with 13 bases in between. In germline, CDR1 is SGHNT, CDR2 YYREEE (reference sequence). This CDR3 is CASSQSRTDEQYF. The CDR3 DNA is TGTGCCAGCAGCCAAAGTAGGACAGACGAGCAGTACTTC.

The rearrangement joins TRBV18 to TRBJ2-5, with TRBD1 matching 7 bases. The J call may be incorrect, as the DNA end agrees better with TRBJ2-7. Per the germline V gene, CDR1 is KGHSH and CDR2 is LQKENI. The CDR3 sequence is 15 residues long. CDR3 sequence: CASSPGRDRSYEQYF. CDR3 coding DNA: TGTGCCAGCTCACCAGGACGGGACAGATCGTACGAGCAGTACTTC.

V gene TRBV19 combines with J gene TRBJ1-1; a weak D match, TRBD1 (5 bases). Germline CDR1 and CDR2: LNHDA and SQIVND (reference sequence). Deletions cut 0 bases from V and 5 bases from J, with 22 bases between. CDR3 size: 18 residues. CDR3 DNA sequence: TGTGCCAGTAGTATAGATCTTCAACGCCTGGCAGGGCATACTGAAGCTTTCTTT. Its translation: CASSIDLQRLAGHTEAFF.

V and J are TRBV19 and TRBJ1-2; D remains unclear. This CDR3 is built from 14 residues. V shed 2 bases and J shed 5 bases, with 12 bases lying between them. Per germline, CDR1 LNHDA and CDR2 SQIVND (reference sequence). CDR3: CASSITGSGYGYTF. The DNA of the CDR3 is TGTGCCAGTAGTATAACGGGGAGTGGATATGGCTACACCTTC.

This clone was found a few times. The chain employs TRBV7-9 and TRBJ2-7, with 7 bases matching TRBD1. The CDR3 consists of 14 residues. The V and J ends lost 7 bases and 0 bases, in that order; junction bases with no gene match: 6. Germline V lookup: CDR1 SEHNR, CDR2 FQNEAQ (reference sequence). The CDR3 DNA is TGTGCCAGCAAGTCACAGGGGAGCTCCTACGAGCAGTACTTC. Its translation: CASKSQGSSYEQYF.

This CDR3 reads CASQATEPYLGGYTF. The CDR3 coding sequence is TGTGCCAGCCAAGCGACAGAACCGTACCTGGGTGGCTACACCTTC. The chain recombines TRBV7-9 with TRBJ1-2; tentative D call: TRBD1 (5 bases). Trimming left V 8 bases short and J 7 bases short, with 23 bases between. Germline V CDR1 and CDR2: SEHNR, FQNEAQ (reference sequence). There are 15 residues in the CDR3.

In its sample, this clone was seen once. V gene TRBV4-2 combines with J gene TRBJ2-1; 10 nucleotides align to TRBD2. CDR3 size: 18 residues. The J segment lost 4 bases and the V segment lost 4 bases, leaving 13 bases of the junction unmatched. Germline CDR1 and CDR2: LGHNA and YNFKEQ. This CDR3 reads CASSLTTSGDFRYNEQFF. The CDR3, as DNA: TGTGCCAGCAGCCTCACTACTAGCGGGGACTTTCGGTACAATGAGCAGTTCTTC.

The chain carries TRBV7-9 and TRBJ1-4; D perhaps matches TRBD1 (6 bases). The CDR3 extends over 14 amino acids. V gave up 0 bases and J gave up 8 bases, with 10 bases separating them. Germline V CDR1 and CDR2: SEHNR, FQNEAQ (reference sequence). The CDR3 reads CASSLAGAGEKLFF. The CDR3 coding sequence is TGTGCCAGCAGCTTAGCGGGGGCCGGGGAAAAACTGTTTTTT.

This rearrangement joins TRBV11-2 to TRBJ2-7, with unresolved D. The V and J ends lost 1 base and 5 bases respectively, with 15 bases between them. Germline V gene data show CDR1 as SGHAT and CDR2 as FQNNGV. The CDR3 is made up of 15 amino acids. The CDR3 here is CASSLGGGRVDEQYF. The CDR3 DNA is TGTGCCAGCAGCTTAGGAGGCGGCAGAGTCGACGAGCAGTACTTC.

This clone was found once. CDR3 nucleotides: TGTGCCAGCAAGAAACCTAGCGGGGGATACAATGAGCAGTTCTTC. Protein: CASKKPSGGYNEQFF. The rearrangement uses TRBV6-5 and TRBJ2-1, with 10 bases identical to TRBD2. Germline CDR1 and CDR2: MNHEY and SVGAGI. Trimming cost V 7 bases and J 4 bases; bases outside gene matches: 7. CDR3 length: 15 amino acids.

In its sample, this clone was seen once. The rearrangement links TRBV5-6 to TRBJ2-3; 7 bases match TRBD2. Germline V gene sequence: CDR1 SGHDT, CDR2 YYEEEE. V lost 0 bases and J lost 0; bases outside the gene matches: 4. The CDR3 extends over 16 amino acids. The CDR3: CASSLGRESSTDTQYF. The CDR3 DNA is TGTGCCAGCAGCTTGGGGCGGGAGTCTAGCACAGATACGCAGTATTTT.

V is TRBV29-1 and J is TRBJ1-2; D remains ambiguous. CDR1 and CDR2 (germline): SQVTM, ANQGSEA. Trimming took 6 bases from V and 4 from J, leaving 12 bases between them. This CDR3 contains 12 residues. The CDR3 loop reads CSVENGFYGYTF. CDR3 bases: TGCAGCGTCGAAAATGGCTTCTATGGCTACACCTTC.

The chain links TRBV10-3 to TRBJ2-1; possibly TRBD1 for D (5 bases). The length of the CDR3 is 12 residues. Trimming shortened V by 3 bases and J by 10 bases, and 10 bases separated the two germline ends. CDR1 and CDR2 from the germline V gene are ENHRY and SYGVKD. CDR3 in amino acids: CAISDWGTEQFF. Here the CDR3 DNA reads TGTGCCATCAGTGATTGGGGCACGGAGCAGTTCTTC.

The rearrangement links TRBV6-6 to TRBJ1-1; 7 positions agree with TRBD1. Trimming took 6 bases from V and 4 from J; bases not matched to a gene: 5. This CDR3 is built from 13 residues. Germline V gives CDR1 MNHNY, CDR2 SVGAGI (reference sequence). The CDR3 is CASSRQGVTEAFF. CDR3 bases: TGTGCCAGCAGCAGACAGGGAGTCACTGAAGCTTTCTTT.